These 10 T cell receptor beta chains originate from one sample sequenced in a study of T cell responses to AZD1222 COVID-19 vaccine listed by TCRdb under 2021. Libraries were prepared through the immunoSEQ multiplex PCR assay. The table comes from immuneACCESS by way of TCRdb, which keeps in-frame sequences with V and J called. Part of the clones is missing from these tables; in studies checked, under half for an unresolved V gene and the rest for unknown reasons. Within this sample are about 150,000 clones, with around 85% of them counted one time only. In total, the top ten clones hold more than 6.5% of the sample. What the time point label conveys for this sample: sample from adult after SARS-CoV-2 infection, after symptom onset. The input for sequencing was peripheral blood, taken after recovery from COVID-19. The source is an adult who had recovered from COVID-19.

The chain uses TRBV4-2 and TRBJ2-1; TRBD2 aligns across 10 bases. This CDR3 is 16 amino acids long. CDR1 is LGHNA, CDR2 YNFKEQ, per germline. J lost 7 bases, V lost 4 bases, and 10 bases had no gene match. CDR3 amino acids: CASSLEAGGPSNEQFF. The CDR3 region has the DNA TGTGCCAGCAGCCTTGAAGCGGGGGGGCCTTCGAATGAGCAGTTCTTC.

This clone came up once. The chain carries TRBV7-3 and TRBJ1-2, with D uncertain. Looked up from germline, CDR1 is SGHTA and CDR2 is FQGTGA. The CDR3 contains 16 residues. The ends were cut back, 2 bases at V and 2 bases at J, with 15 bases in the middle. The CDR3 loop is CASSLSGSKGNYGYTF. The CDR3 DNA reads TGTGCCAGCAGCTTATCGGGCTCCAAAGGGAACTATGGCTACACCTTC.

The rearrangement links TRBV18 to TRBJ1-6; 10 bases are a match to TRBD1. With 1 base clipped from V and 8 bases from J, the junction kept 14 bases outside the gene matches. Germline CDR1 reads KGHSH; CDR2 reads LQKENI. CDR3 length: 19 amino acids. The CDR3 DNA sequence: TGTGCCAGCTCACCACTCAACTCCGGGACAGGGGCTAGCGATTCACCCCTCCACTTT. Protein: CASSPLNSGTGASDSPLHF.

This chain uses TRBV5-1 with TRBJ2-4; 8 bases match TRBD1. Per germline, CDR1 SGHRS and CDR2 YFSETQ. This CDR3 comprises 12 residues. The J segment lost 8 bases and the V segment lost 4 bases, leaving 2 bases of the junction unmatched. The CDR3 nucleotides are TGCGCCAGCAGCCCGACAGGGGACATTCAGTACTTC. Its translation: CASSPTGDIQYF. Filled out from reference TRBV5-1 and TRBJ2-4, the complete variable domain reads KAGVTQTPRYLIKTRGQQVTLSCSPISGHRSVSWYQQTPGQGLQFLFEYFSETQRNKGNFPGRFSGRQFSNSRSEMNVSTLELGDSALYLCASSPTGDIQYFGAGTRLSVL.

This clone was seen just once. The chain uses TRBV11-2 and TRBJ1-4; D gene unclear. Deletions cut 4 bases from V and 0 bases from J, with 18 bases between. The CDR3 has 18 amino acids. The germline CDR1 and CDR2 sequences are SGHAT and FQNNGV. CDR3 sequence: CASSSLPALQTTNEKLFF. The CDR3 DNA is TGTGCCAGCAGCTCCCTACCTGCACTACAGACAACTAATGAAAAACTGTTTTTT.

J is TRBJ2-3 and V is TRBV7-9; the D gene is possibly TRBD1 (6 bases). Germline V gene lookup returns CDR1 SEHNR and CDR2 FQNEAQ (reference sequence). CDR3 length: 15 residues. V dropped 5 bases and J dropped 2 bases, with 14 bases sitting between them. The DNA for the CDR3 is TGTGCCAGCAGCCCCAAGGGGGACCCCACAGATACGCAGTATTTT. It yields the protein CASSPKGDPTDTQYF.

In regard to this clone: At one of its ends the junction is not consistent with the germline gene, which may arise from a read error. The rearrangement uses TRBV28 and TRBJ1-1; D is undetermined. Looked up from germline, CDR1 is MDHEN and CDR2 is SYDVKM. The CDR3 is made up of 13 amino acids. The CDR3 protein is CASSLSRAGRESF. CDR3 coding DNA: TGTGCCAGCAGTTTGTCTCGGGCGGGAAGGGAGTCCTTT.

CDR3 nucleotides: TGTGCCAGCAGCTTAGTCGGGCAGCCCTACGAGCAGTACTTC. Encoded protein: CASSLVGQPYEQYF. The chain uses TRBV13 and TRBJ2-7; D gene unclear. CDR3 length: 14 amino acids. The V gene's germline CDR1 is PRHDT and CDR2 FYEKMQ (reference sequence). Between the trimmed V and J ends, which lost 1 base and 2 bases, there was a span of 9 bases.

The CDR3 is CASTVAEPGYEQYF. The DNA for the CDR3 is TGCGCCAGCACCGTAGCGGAACCGGGCTACGAGCAGTACTTC. V usage is TRBV5-1 and J usage is TRBJ2-7, with TRBD2 as a possible D gene (6 bases). Deletions cut 6 bases from V and 3 bases from J, with 16 bases between. This CDR3 has 14 residues. Germline V gene data show CDR1 as SGHRS and CDR2 as YFSETQ.

The chain couples TRBV15 to TRBJ2-7; D perhaps matches TRBD1 (6 bases). CDR1 is LNHNV and CDR2 is YYDKDF in the germline V gene (reference sequence). The CDR3 sequence is 14 residues long. V lost 0 bases to trimming and J lost 7 bases, with 13 bases between them. In DNA form, the CDR3 reads TGTGCCACCAGCAGAGATCCAGGGGCTGGAGAGCAGTACTTC. Amino acids: CATSRDPGAGEQYF.